This T cell receptor beta chain was sequenced in a study of CD8+ T cells in alopecia areata. Study as a whole: Severity scoring for treated patients was based on the percentage of affected scalp area.

This clone has just a few counts. Isolated RNA was reverse transcribed into cDNA used as the sequencing template. Libraries were prepared by immunoSEQ multiplex PCR; TCRdb keeps only in-frame clonotypes and omits some of them. The sample shows about 180,000 clones, 53% of them seen only once. Treatment given: oral pan-JAK inhibitor, 5-10 mg twice daily. This CDR3 has 14 amino acids. V gave up 0 bases and J gave up 7 bases, with 11 bases separating them. CDR1 and CDR2 (germline): SGDLS, YYNGEE. The TCR sequence derives from a human donor with alopecia areata. Material: CD8+ T cells sorted from blood, obtained at week 24, from a patient treated with tofacitinib. This chain connects TRBV9 to TRBJ1-5; D is unclear. In nucleotides, the CDR3 is TGTGCCAGCAGCGTAGAGCCGGTCGGCCAGCCCCAGCATTTT. Translated, it gives CASSVEPVGQPQHF. Full variable domain (remainder filled in from reference TRBV9 and TRBJ1-5): DSGVTQTPKHLITATGQRVTLRCSPRSGDLSVYWYQQSLDQGLQFLIQYYNGEERAKGNILERFSAQQFPDLHSELNLSSLELGDSALYFCASSVEPVGQPQHFGDGTRLSIL.